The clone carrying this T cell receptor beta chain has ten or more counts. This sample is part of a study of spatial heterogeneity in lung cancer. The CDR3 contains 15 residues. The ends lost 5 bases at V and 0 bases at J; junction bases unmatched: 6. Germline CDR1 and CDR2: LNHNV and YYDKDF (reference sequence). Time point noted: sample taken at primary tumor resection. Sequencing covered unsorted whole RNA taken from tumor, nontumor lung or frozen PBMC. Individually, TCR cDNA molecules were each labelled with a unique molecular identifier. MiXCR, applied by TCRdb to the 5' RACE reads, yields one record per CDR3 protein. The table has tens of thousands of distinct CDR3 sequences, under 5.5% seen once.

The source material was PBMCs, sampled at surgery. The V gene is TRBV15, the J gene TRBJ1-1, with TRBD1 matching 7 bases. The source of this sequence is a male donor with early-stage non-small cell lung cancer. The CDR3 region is CATSGTAMMNTEAFF. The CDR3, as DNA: TGTGCCACCAGCGGGACAGCTATGATGAACACTGAAGCTTTCTTT.